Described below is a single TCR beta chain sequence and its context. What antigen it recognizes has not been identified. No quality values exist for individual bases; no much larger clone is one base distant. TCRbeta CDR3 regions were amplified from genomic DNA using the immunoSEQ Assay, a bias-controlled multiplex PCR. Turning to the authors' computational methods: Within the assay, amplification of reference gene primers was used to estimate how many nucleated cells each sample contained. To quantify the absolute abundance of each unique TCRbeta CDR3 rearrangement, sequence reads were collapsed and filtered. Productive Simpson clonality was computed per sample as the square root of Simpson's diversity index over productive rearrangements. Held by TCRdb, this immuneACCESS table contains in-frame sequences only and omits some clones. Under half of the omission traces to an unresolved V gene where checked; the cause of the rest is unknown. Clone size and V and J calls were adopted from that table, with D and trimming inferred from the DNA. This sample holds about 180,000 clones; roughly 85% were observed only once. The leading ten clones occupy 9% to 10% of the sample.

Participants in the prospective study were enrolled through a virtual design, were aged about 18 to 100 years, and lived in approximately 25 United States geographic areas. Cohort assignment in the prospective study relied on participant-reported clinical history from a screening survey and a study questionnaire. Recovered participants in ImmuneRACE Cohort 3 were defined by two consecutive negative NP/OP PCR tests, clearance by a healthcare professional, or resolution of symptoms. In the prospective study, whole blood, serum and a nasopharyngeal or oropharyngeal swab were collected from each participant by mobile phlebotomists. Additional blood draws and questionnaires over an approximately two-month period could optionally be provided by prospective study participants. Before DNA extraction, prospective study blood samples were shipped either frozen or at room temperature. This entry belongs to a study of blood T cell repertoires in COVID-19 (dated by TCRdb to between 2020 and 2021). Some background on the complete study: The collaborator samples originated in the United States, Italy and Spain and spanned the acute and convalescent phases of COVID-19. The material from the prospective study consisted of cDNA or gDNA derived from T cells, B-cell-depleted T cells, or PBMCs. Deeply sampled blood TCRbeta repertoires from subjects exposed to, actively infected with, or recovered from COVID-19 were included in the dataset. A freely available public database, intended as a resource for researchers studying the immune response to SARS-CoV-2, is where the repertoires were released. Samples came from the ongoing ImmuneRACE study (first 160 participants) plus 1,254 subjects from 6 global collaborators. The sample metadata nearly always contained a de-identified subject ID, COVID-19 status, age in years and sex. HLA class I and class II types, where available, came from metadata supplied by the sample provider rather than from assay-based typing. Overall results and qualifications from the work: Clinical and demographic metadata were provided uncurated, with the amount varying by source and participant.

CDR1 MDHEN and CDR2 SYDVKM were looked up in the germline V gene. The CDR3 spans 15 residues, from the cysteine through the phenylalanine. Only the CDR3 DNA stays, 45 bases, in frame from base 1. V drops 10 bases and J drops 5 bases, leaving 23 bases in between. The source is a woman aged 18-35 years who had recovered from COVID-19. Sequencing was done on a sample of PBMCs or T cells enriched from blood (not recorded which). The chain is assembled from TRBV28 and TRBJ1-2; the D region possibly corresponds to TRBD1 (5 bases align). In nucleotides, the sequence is TGTGCCACCATGATATCGACAGCCTTCAGGTATGGCTACACCTTC. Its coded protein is CATMISTAFRYGYTF.